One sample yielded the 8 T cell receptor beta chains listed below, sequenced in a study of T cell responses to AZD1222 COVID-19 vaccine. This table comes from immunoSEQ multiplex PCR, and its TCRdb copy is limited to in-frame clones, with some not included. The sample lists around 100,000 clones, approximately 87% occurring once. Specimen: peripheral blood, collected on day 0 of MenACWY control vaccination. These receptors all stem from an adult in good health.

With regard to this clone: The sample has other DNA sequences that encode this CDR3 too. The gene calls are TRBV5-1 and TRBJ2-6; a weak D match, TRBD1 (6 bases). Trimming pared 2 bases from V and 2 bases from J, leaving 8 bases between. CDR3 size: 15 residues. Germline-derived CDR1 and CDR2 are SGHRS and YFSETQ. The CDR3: CASSLTGPGANVLTF. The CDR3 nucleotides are TGCGCCAGCAGCTTAACAGGGCCTGGGGCCAACGTCCTGACTTTC. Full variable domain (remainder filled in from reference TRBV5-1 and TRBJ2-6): KAGVTQTPRYLIKTRGQQVTLSCSPISGHRSVSWYQQTPGQGLQFLFEYFSETQRNKGNFPGRFSGRQFSNSRSEMNVSTLELGDSALYLCASSLTGPGANVLTFGAGSRLTVL.

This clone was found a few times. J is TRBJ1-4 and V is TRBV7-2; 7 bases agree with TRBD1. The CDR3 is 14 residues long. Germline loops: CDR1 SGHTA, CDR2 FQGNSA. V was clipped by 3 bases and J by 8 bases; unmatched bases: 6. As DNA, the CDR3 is TGTGCCAGCAGCTTCCAGGGGGGGAGGGAAAAACTGTTTTTT. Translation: CASSFQGGREKLFF.

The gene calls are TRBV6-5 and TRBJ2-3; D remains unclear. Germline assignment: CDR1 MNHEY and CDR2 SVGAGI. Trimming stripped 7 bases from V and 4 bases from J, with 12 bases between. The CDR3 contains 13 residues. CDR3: CASTPQQSDTQYF. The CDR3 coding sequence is TGTGCCAGCACGCCCCAGCAGTCAGATACGCAGTATTTT.

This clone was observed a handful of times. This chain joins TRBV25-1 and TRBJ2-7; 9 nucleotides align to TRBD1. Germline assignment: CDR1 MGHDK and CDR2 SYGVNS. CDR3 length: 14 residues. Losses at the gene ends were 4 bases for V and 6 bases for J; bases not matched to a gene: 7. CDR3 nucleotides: TGTGCCAGCAGTGCCCCGGGACAGGGTCCCGAGCAGTACTTC. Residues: CASSAPGQGPEQYF.

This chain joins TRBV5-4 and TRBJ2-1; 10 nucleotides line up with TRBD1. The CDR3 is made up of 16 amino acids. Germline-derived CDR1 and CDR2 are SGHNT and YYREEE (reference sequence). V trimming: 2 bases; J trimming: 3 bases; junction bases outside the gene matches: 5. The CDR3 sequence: CASSLRGTGDYNEQFF. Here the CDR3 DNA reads TGTGCCAGCAGCTTAAGGGGGACAGGGGACTACAATGAGCAGTTCTTC.

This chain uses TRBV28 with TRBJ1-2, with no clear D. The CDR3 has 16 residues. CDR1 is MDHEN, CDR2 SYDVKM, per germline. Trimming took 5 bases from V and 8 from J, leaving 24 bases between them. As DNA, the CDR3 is TGTGCCAGCAGTGGCCCCGGACCGGAGCAACTGAGGGGCTACACCTTC. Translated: CASSGPGPEQLRGYTF.

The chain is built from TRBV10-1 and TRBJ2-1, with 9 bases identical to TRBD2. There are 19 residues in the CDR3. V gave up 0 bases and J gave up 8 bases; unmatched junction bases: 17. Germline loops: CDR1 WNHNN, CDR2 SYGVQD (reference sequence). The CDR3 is CASSESVSGREGGGDEQFF. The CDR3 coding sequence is TGCGCCAGCAGTGAGTCAGTTAGCGGGAGAGAGGGGGGGGGCGATGAGCAGTTCTTC.

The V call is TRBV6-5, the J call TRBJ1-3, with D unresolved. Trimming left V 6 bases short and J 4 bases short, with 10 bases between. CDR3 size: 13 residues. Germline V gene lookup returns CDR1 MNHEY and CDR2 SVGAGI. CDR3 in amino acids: CASSQAPGNTIYF. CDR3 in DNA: TGTGCCAGCAGCCAAGCCCCCGGAAACACCATATATTTT.